A selection of T cell receptor beta chains follows, all from one sample in a study of radiation and T cells in renal cell carcinoma. Data came from immunoSEQ multiplex PCR; TCRdb stores just in-frame clones and leaves some out. Among around 64,000 clones listed, around three quarters were seen once. The starting material was blood, obtained from a patient whose treatment included radiotherapy and nephrectomy. The origin of the receptors is a man in his 60s with renal cell carcinoma. The CDR3 runs from the conserved cysteine through the conserved F or W. A D gene is named only where the DNA matches it firmly. Rows may omit the clone size; those that give it use once, few, many or a size class.

size,V,D,J,CDR3,DNA
-,TRBV30,TRBD2,TRBJ2-3,CAWSVKAGGGTDTQYF,TGTGCCTGGAGTGTCAAGGCGGGGGGGGGCACAGATACGCAGTATTTT
-,TRBV27,TRBD1,TRBJ2-2,CASSLSWSGTGGTGELFF,TGTGCCAGCAGTTTATCTTGGAGTGGGACAGGGGGAACCGGGGAGCTGTTTTTT
-,TRBV7-2,-,TRBJ2-3,CASSLERGIVADTQYF,TGTGCCAGCAGCTTAGAGAGGGGAATAGTGGCAGATACGCAGTATTTT
few,TRBV10-1,TRBD2,TRBJ2-1,CASSEGGDAYNEQFF,TGCGCCAGCAGTGAGGGGGGGGACGCCTACAATGAGCAGTTCTTC
-,TRBV5-1,-,TRBJ2-2,CASTSSAGENTGELFF,TGCGCCAGCACATCCTCCGCAGGGGAAAACACCGGGGAGCTGTTTTTT
-,TRBV25-1,-,TRBJ1-3,CASTGEGRDGNTIYF,TGTGCCAGCACCGGGGAGGGGCGCGACGGAAACACCATATATTTT
few,TRBV7-9,TRBD2,TRBJ2-5,CASSLASSGRAAETQYF,TGTGCCAGCAGCTTAGCGTCTAGCGGGAGGGCTGCGGAGACCCAGTACTTC
-,TRBV7-2,-,TRBJ2-5,CASSSALWGAETQYF,TGTGCCAGCAGCTCCGCCCTTTGGGGCGCAGAGACCCAGTACTTC
once,TRBV10-3,TRBD2,TRBJ2-7,CAIKSGELTGGPPYEQYF,TGTGCCATCAAATCGGGGGAACTTACGGGAGGACCTCCCTACGAGCAGTACTTC
-,TRBV18,-,TRBJ1-1,CASSSRGGEESFF,TGTGCCAGCTCATCCCGTGGGGGGGAAGAGTCTTTCTTT
-,TRBV20-1,-,TRBJ1-2,CSGTSNYGYTF,TGCAGTGGTACCTCTAACTATGGCTACACCTTC
-,TRBV6-1,TRBD2,TRBJ2-1,CASLTSGSSYNEQFF,TGTGCCAGCCTGACTAGCGGGAGCTCCTACAATGAGCAGTTCTTC
-,TRBV5-6,TRBD2,TRBJ2-7,CASSPGGSSYEQYF,TGTGCCAGCAGCCCGGGAGGTAGCTCCTACGAGCAGTACTTC
-,TRBV6-5,TRBD2,TRBJ2-3,CASSSYSGTDTQYF,TGTGCCAGCAGCAGTTATAGCGGGACGGATACGCAGTATTTT
-,TRBV19,TRBD1,TRBJ1-5,CASSGGQGGNQPQHF,TGTGCCAGTAGTGGGGGACAGGGTGGCAATCAGCCCCAGCATTTT
-,TRBV27,-,TRBJ2-5,CASSLMAAGKETQYF,TGTGCCAGCAGTTTAATGGCGGCGGGTAAAGAGACCCAGTACTTC
few,TRBV10-3,-,TRBJ2-3,CAISGTADTQYF,TGTGCCATCAGTGGGACAGCGGATACGCAGTATTTT
-,TRBV18,-,TRBJ1-3,CASSGRWDSPGNTIYF,TGTGCCAGCTCCGGTCGTTGGGATTCCCCTGGAAACACCATATATTTT
-,TRBV19,-,TRBJ2-6,CASSGIKSQSRANVLTF,TGTGCCAGTAGTGGAATCAAATCACAAAGTCGGGCCAACGTCCTGACTTTC
-,TRBV4-3,TRBD2,TRBJ2-2,CASSQDWGGGNTGELFF,TGCGCCAGCAGCCAAGATTGGGGCGGGGGTAACACCGGGGAGCTGTTTTTT
-,TRBV11-3,-,TRBJ1-5,CASSLAGSKSQHF,TGTGCCAGCAGCTTAGCGGGGTCCAAGTCCCAGCATTTT
-,TRBV9,-,TRBJ2-2,CASSSGVAANTGELFF,TGTGCCAGCAGCTCAGGGGTGGCCGCGAACACCGGGGAGCTGTTTTTT
few,TRBV6-5,-,TRBJ2-1,CATQSDRTDQFF,TGTGCCACCCAGTCGGATAGAACTGATCAGTTCTTC
-,TRBV5-1,-,TRBJ2-2,CASSLVAGRTGELFF,TGCGCCAGCAGCTTAGTGGCGGGGAGAACCGGGGAGCTGTTTTTT
-,TRBV19,-,TRBJ1-2,CASSSPGAADYGYTF,TGTGCCAGTTCGAGCCCTGGGGCCGCCGACTATGGCTACACCTTC
once,TRBV27,-,TRBJ1-2,CASSLRGIYGYTF,TGTGCCAGCAGTTTACGAGGTATCTATGGCTACACCTTC
-,TRBV7-8,TRBD2,TRBJ2-1,CATNLQSGRTGDEQFF,TGTGCCACCAACTTGCAGAGCGGGAGGACCGGGGATGAGCAGTTCTTC
-,TRBV7-9,TRBD1,TRBJ1-3,CASSLTSGQASPGNTIYF,TGTGCCAGCAGCTTAACGTCTGGACAGGCATCACCTGGAAACACCATATATTTT
few,TRBV30,-,TRBJ1-1,CAWSVETLNTEAFF,TGTGCCTGGAGTGTAGAGACCCTGAACACTGAAGCTTTCTTT
medium-sized,TRBV10-1,-,TRBJ2-5,CASSESTMSGAETQYF,TGCGCCAGCAGTGAGTCGACGATGTCGGGAGCAGAGACCCAGTACTTC
-,TRBV7-3,TRBD2,TRBJ2-5,CASSVKTTSIQETQYF,TGTGCCAGCAGCGTGAAGACGACTAGCATCCAAGAGACCCAGTACTTC
-,TRBV19,TRBD2,TRBJ2-2,CASSGTSGRSGELFF,TGTGCCAGTAGCGGGACTAGCGGGAGATCCGGGGAGCTGTTTTTT
-,TRBV11-3,-,TRBJ1-4,CASSLGPTSVEKLFF,TGTGCCAGCAGCTTAGGACCGACTTCCGTTGAAAAACTGTTTTTT
-,TRBV7-8,TRBD2,TRBJ2-1,CASSPVGGTSGYNEQFF,TGTGCCAGCAGCCCAGTCGGCGGGACTAGCGGATACAATGAGCAGTTCTTC
-,TRBV5-6,-,TRBJ1-1,CASSFGMGQINTEAFF,TGTGCCAGCAGCTTTGGGATGGGACAAATAAACACTGAAGCTTTCTTT
-,TRBV9,TRBD1,TRBJ1-2,CASSVGQGGLYGYTF,TGTGCCAGCAGCGTCGGACAGGGGGGGCTTTATGGCTACACCTTC
-,TRBV29-1,-,TRBJ1-3,CSVDSGAGNTIYF,TGCAGCGTTGATTCGGGGGCTGGAAACACCATATATTTT
-,TRBV29-1,TRBD2,TRBJ2-2,CSARGGLEGTGELFF,TGCAGCGCCCGGGGGGGACTAGAGGGCACCGGGGAGCTGTTTTTT
-,TRBV19,-,TRBJ2-3,CASSIDDRGGVDTQYF,TGTGCCAGTAGTATAGATGACAGGGGAGGGGTAGATACGCAGTATTTT
-,TRBV5-1,-,TRBJ2-3,CASSSDAMTDTQYF,TGCGCCAGCAGCTCAGACGCCATGACAGATACGCAGTATTTT
few,TRBV9,TRBD1,TRBJ1-1,CASSVRDRGQGTEAFF,TGTGCCAGCAGCGTGAGGGACAGGGGGCAGGGCACTGAAGCTTTCTTT